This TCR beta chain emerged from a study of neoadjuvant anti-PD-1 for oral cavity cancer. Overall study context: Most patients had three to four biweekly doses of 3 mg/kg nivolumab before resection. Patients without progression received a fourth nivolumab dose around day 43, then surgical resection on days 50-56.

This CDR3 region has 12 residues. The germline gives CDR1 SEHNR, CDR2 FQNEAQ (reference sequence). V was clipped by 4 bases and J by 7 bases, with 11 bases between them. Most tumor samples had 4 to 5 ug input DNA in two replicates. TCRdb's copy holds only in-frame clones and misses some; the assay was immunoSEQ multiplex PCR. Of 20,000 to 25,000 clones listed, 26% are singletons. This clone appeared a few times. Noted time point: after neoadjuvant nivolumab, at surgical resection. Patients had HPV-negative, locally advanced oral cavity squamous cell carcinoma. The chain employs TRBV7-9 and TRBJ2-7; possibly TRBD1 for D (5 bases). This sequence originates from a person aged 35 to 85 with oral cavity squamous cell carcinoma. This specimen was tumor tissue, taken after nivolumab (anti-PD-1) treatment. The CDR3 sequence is CASSSQGWEQYF. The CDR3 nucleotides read TGTGCCAGCAGCTCTCAGGGATGGGAGCAGTACTTC.